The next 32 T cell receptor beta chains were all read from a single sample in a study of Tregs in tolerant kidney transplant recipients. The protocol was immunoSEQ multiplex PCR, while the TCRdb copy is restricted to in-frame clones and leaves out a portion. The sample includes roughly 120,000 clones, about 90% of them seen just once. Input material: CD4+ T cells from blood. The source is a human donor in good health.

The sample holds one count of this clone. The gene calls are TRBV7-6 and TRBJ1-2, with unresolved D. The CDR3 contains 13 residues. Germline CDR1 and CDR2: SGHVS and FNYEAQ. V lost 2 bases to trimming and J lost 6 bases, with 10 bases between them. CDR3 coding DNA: TGTGCCAGCAGCTTAACGGAGGGAGATGGCTACACCTTC. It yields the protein CASSLTEGDGYTF.

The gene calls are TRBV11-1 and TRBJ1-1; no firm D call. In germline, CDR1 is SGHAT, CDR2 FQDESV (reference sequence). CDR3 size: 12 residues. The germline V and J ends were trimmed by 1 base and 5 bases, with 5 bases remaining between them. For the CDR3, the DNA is TGTGCCAGCAGCTTAGACACTACTGAAGCTTTCTTT. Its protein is CASSLDTTEAFF. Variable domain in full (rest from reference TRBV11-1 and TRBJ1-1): EAEVAQSPRYKITEKSQAVAFWCDPISGHATLYWYRQILGQGPELLVQFQDESVVDDSQLPKDRFSAERLKGVDSTLKIQPAELGDSAMYLCASSLDTTEAFFGQGTRLTVV.

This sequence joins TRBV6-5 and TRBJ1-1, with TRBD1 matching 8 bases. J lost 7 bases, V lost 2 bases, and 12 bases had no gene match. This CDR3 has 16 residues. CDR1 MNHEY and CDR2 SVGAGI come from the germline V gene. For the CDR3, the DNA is TGTGCCAGCAGTTACGGTAGGGACAGGAGATTTCTTGAAGCTTTCTTT. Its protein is CASSYGRDRRFLEAFF.

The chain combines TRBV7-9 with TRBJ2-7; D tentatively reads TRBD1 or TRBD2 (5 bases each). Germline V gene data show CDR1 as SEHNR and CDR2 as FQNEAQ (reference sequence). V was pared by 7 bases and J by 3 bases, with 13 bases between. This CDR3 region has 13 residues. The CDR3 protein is CASTLEGSYEQYF. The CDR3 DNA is TGTGCCAGCACCCTAGAGGGGAGCTACGAGCAGTACTTC.

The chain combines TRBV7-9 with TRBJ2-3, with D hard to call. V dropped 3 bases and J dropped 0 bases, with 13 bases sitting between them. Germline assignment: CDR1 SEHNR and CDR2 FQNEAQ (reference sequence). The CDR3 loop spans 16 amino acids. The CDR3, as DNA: TGTGCCAGCAGCTTTGGAATGACGGCTAGCACAGATACGCAGTATTTT. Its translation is CASSFGMTASTDTQYF.

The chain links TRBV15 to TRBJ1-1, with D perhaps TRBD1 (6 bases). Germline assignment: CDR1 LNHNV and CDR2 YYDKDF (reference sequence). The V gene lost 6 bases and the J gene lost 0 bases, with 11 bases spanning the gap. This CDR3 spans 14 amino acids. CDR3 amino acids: CATRGGRLNTEAFF. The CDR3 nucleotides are TGTGCCACCAGAGGGGGGAGACTGAACACTGAAGCTTTCTTT. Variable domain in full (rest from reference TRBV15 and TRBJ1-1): DAMVIQNPRYQVTQFGKPVTLSCSQTLNHNVMYWYQQKSSQAPKLLFHYYDKDFNNEADTPDNFQSRRPNTSFCFLDIRSPGLGDTAMYLCATRGGRLNTEAFFGQGTRLTVV.

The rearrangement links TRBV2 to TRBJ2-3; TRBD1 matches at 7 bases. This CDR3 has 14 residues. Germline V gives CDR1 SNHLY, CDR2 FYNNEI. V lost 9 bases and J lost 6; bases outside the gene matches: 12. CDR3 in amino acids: CARTPDRELDTQYF. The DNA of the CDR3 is TGTGCCAGGACTCCCGACAGGGAGTTGGATACGCAGTATTTT.

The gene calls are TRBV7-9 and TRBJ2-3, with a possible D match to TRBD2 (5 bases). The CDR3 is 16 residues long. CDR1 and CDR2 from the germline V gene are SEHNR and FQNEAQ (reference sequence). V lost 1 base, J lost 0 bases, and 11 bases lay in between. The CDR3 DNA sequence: TGTGCCAGCAGCTTAGACGGACTCCCTAGCACAGATACGCAGTATTTT. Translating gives CASSLDGLPSTDTQYF.

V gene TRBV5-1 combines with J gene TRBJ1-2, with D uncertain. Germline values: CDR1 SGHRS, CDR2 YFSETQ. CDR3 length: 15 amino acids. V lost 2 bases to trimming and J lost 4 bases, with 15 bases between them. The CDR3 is CASSLPAGTLYGYTF. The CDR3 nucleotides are TGCGCCAGCAGCTTACCGGCCGGAACCCTCTATGGCTACACCTTC.

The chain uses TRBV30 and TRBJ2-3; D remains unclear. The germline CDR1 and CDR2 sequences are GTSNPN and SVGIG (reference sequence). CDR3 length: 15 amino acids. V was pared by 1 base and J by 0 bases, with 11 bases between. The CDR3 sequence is CAWSEQPGSTDTQYF. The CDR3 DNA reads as TGTGCCTGGAGTGAGCAGCCTGGAAGCACAGATACGCAGTATTTT.

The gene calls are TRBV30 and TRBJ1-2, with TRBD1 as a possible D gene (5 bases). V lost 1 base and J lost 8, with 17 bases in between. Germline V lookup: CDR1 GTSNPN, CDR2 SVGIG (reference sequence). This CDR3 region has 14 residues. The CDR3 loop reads CAWSGELEGLGYTF. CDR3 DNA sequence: TGTGCCTGGAGTGGGGAGTTGGAGGGGTTAGGCTACACCTTC.

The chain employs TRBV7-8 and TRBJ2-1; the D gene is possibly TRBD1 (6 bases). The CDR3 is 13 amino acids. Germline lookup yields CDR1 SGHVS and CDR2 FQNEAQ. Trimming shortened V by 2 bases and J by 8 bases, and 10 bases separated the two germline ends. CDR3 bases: TGTGCCAGCAGCTTAAGACAGGAATATGAGCAGTTCTTC. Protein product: CASSLRQEYEQFF.

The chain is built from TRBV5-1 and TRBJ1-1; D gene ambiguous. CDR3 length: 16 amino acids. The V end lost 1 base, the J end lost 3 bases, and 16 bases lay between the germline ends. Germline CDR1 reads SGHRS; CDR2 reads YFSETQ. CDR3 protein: CASSLSLGQSYTEAFF. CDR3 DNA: TGCGCCAGCAGCTTGAGCCTCGGGCAGAGTTACACTGAAGCTTTCTTT.

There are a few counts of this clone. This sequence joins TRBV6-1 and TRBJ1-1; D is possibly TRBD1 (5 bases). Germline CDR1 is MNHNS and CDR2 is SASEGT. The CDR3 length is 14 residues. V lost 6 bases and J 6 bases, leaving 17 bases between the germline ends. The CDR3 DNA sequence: TGTGCCAGCAGAGGGACTCCACTGTACGCTGAAGCTTTCTTT. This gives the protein CASRGTPLYAEAFF.

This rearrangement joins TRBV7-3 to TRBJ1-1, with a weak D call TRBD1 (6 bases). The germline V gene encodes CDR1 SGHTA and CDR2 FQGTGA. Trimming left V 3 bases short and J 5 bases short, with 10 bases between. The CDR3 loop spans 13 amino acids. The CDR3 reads CASSLGGRTEAFF. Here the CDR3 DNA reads TGTGCCAGCAGCTTGGGGGGCAGGACTGAAGCTTTCTTT.

The CDR3 DNA sequence: TGTGCCAGCAGCTTTGGGGACAGGACCTCTAACTATGGCTACACCTTC. Its protein product is CASSFGDRTSNYGYTF. The chain carries TRBV11-2 and TRBJ1-2, with 8 nucleotides matching TRBD1. The CDR3 has 16 amino acids. V was pared by 3 bases and J by 0 bases, with 6 bases of the junction left unmatched. The germline CDR1 and CDR2 sequences are SGHAT and FQNNGV.

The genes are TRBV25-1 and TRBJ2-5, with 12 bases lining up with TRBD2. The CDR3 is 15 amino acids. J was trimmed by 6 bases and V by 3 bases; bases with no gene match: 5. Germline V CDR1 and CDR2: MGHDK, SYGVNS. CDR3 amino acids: CASSEASGRDKTQYF. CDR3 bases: TGTGCCAGCAGTGAGGCTAGCGGGAGGGATAAGACCCAGTACTTC.

The CDR3 spells CASSQNIQIGRWGTYGYTF. CDR3 DNA sequence: TGCGCCAGCAGCCAAAATATTCAGATAGGACGGTGGGGGACATATGGCTACACCTTC. The V gene is TRBV4-1, the J gene TRBJ1-2, with D possibly TRBD1 on 6 matching bases. CDR3 length: 19 amino acids. V was cut by 2 bases and J by 5 bases, with 27 bases left in between. CDR1 and CDR2 from the germline V gene are MGHRA and YSYEKL.

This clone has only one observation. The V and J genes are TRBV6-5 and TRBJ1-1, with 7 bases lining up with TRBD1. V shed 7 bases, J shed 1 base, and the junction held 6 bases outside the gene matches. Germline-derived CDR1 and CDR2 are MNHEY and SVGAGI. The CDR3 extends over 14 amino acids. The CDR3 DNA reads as TGTGCCAGCATTAACCCAGGGGGGAACACTGAAGCTTTCTTT. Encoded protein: CASINPGGNTEAFF.

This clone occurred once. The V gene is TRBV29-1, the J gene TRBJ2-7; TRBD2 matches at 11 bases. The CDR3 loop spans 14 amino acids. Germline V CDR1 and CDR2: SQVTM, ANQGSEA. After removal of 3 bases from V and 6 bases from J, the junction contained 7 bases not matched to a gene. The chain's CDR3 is CSVDGTSGSSEQYF. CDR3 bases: TGCAGCGTTGACGGTACTAGCGGGAGTAGCGAGCAGTACTTC.

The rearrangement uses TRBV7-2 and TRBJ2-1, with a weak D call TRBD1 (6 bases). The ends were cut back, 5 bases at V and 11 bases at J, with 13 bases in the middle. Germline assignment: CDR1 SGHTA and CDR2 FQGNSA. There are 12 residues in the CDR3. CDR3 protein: CASSAQRDKQFF. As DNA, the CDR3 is TGTGCCAGCAGCGCCCAAAGGGACAAGCAGTTCTTC.

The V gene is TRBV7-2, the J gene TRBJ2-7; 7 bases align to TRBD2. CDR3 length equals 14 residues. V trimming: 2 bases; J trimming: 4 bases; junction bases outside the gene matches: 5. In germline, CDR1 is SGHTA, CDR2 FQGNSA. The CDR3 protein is CASSLLREPYEQYF. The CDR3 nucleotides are TGTGCCAGCAGCTTATTGCGGGAGCCGTACGAGCAGTACTTC.

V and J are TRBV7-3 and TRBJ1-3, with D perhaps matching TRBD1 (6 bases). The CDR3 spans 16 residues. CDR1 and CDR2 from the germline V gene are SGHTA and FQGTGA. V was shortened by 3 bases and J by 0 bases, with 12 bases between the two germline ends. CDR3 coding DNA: TGTGCCAGCAGCTTTGGGACACCGGACTCTGGAAACACCATATATTTT. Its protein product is CASSFGTPDSGNTIYF.

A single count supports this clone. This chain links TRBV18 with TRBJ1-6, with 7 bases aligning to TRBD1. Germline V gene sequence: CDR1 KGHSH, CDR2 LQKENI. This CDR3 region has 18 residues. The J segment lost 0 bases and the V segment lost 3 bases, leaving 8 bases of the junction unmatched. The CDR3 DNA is TGTGCCAGCTCACCTTCGGGACAGTTGGGCTCCTATAATTCACCCCTCCACTTT. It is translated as CASSPSGQLGSYNSPLHF. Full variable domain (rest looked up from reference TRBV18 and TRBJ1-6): NAGVMQNPRHLVRRRGQEARLRCSPMKGHSHVYWYRQLPEEGLKFMVYLQKENIIDESGMPKERFSAEFPKEGPSILRIQQVVRGDSAAYFCASSPSGQLGSYNSPLHFGNGTRLTVT.

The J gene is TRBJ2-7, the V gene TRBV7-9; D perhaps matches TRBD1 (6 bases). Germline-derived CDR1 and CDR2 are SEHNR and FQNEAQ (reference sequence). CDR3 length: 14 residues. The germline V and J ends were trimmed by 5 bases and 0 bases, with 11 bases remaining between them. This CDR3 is CASSHDRISYEQYF. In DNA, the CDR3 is TGTGCCAGCAGCCATGACAGGATCTCCTACGAGCAGTACTTC.

The CDR3 DNA sequence: TGTGCCAGCAGTTATAAGGGGGGAAACATTCAGTACTTC. As protein: CASSYKGGNIQYF. The chain carries TRBV6-5 and TRBJ2-4; the D call may be TRBD1 or TRBD2 (6 bases each). The V gene lost 3 bases and the J gene lost 6 bases, with 9 bases spanning the gap. The CDR3 length is 13 residues. Germline V gene data show CDR1 as MNHEY and CDR2 as SVGAGI.

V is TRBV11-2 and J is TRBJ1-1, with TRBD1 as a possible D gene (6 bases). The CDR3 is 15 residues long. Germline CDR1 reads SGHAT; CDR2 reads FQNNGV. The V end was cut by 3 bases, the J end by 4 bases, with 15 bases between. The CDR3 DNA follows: TGTGCCAGCAGCTTGCTGAGGGGGATGAGCACTGAAGCTTTCTTT. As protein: CASSLLRGMSTEAFF.

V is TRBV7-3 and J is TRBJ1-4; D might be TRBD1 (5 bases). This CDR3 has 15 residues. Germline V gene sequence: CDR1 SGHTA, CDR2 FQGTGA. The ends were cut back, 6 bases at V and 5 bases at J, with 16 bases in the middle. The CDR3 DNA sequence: TGTGCCAGCAGTGAAGGACGGTGGGGGAATGAAAAACTGTTTTTT. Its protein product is CASSEGRWGNEKLFF.

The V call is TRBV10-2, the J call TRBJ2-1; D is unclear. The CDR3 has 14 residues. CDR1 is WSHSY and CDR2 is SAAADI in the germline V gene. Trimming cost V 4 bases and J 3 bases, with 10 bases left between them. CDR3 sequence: CASSAQAFYNEQFF. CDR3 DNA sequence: TGCGCCAGCAGTGCTCAGGCGTTCTACAATGAGCAGTTCTTC.

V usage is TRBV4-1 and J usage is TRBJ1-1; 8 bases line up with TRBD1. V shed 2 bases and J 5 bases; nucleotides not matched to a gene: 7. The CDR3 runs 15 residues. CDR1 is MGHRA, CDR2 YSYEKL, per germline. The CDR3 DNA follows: TGCGCCAGCAGCCAATATGTACAGGGGGTGACTGAAGCTTTCTTT. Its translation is CASSQYVQGVTEAFF.

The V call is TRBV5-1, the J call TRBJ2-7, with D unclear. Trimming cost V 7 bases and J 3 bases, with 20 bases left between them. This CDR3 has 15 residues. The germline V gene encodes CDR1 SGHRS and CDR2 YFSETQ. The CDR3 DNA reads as TGCGCCAGCCGACTTACCCCGGACGGTTACTACGAGCAGTACTTC. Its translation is CASRLTPDGYYEQYF.

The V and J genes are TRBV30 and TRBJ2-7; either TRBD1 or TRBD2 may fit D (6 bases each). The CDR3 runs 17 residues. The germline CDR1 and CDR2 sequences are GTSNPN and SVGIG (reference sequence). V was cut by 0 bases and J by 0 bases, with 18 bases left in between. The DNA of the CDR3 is TGTGCCTGGAGTGTACTGGAGGGGGGCTCGAACTCCTACGAGCAGTACTTC. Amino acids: CAWSVLEGGSNSYEQYF. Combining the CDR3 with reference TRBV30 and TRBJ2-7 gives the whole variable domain SQTIHQWPATLVQPVGSPLSLECTVEGTSNPNLYWYRQAAGRGLQLLFYSVGIGQISSEVPQNLSASRPQDRQFILSSKKLLLSDSGFYLCAWSVLEGGSNSYEQYFGPGTRLTVT.